This record covers a single T cell receptor (beta chain). Its specificity is unknown. This specimen comes from a study of cytomegalovirus exposure and HLA in healthy donors. CDR3 length: 14 residues. Per germline, CDR1 SGHTS and CDR2 YDEGEE. V lost 1 base and J 6 bases, leaving 10 bases between the germline ends. Broader study findings: The authors enumerated 150 to 200 TCR beta chains as linked to cytomegalovirus. Most observed TCR sequences were rare, whereas some public TCRs were detected in many donors. Cytomegalovirus status was reportedly diagnosed by the classifier with high specificity and sensitivity. Researchers reported in a later analysis that a missense DCLRE1C variant was tied to TCR beta V- and J-gene trimming.

Both 60 Vbeta primers and 13 Jbeta primers went into the PCR. The protocol was immunoSEQ multiplex PCR, while the TCRdb copy is restricted to in-frame clones and leaves out a portion. The table includes tens of thousands of clones, 55% to 75% detected once. The source is a man aged 40-49 years in good health and CMV-seropositive. The sample was PBMCs. The chain combines TRBV5-8 with TRBJ2-2, with D unresolved. The CDR3 DNA follows: TGTGCCAGCAGCTTGCGGGTATCCGCCGGGGAGCTGTTTTTT. It codes for CASSLRVSAGELFF.